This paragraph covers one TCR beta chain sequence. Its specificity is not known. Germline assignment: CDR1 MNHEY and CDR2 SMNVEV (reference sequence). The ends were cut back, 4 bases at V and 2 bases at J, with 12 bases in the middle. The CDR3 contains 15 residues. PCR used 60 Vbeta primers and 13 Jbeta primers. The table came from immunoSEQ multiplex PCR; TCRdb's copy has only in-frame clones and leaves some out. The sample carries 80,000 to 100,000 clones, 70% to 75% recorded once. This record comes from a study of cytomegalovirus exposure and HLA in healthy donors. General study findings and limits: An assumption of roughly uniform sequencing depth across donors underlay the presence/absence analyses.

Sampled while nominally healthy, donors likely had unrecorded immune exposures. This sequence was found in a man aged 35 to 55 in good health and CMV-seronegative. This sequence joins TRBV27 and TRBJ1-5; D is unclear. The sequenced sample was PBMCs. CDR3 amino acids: CASSSSNRGNQPQHF. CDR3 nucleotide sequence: TGTGCCAGCAGTTCTTCTAATCGGGGCAATCAGCCCCAGCATTTT.